One sample yielded the 26 T cell receptor beta chains listed below, sequenced in a study of shared clonotypes between healthy human individuals. Naive CD8 cells were CD45RO-negative, positively selected for CCR7, excluding terminally differentiated effector memory CD45RA+ cells. Assay used: immunoSEQ multiplex PCR; TCRdb lists only in-frame clones, some missing. The sample lists about 2 million clones, just under 95% occurring once. Sequencing was performed on naive CD8+ T cells sorted from blood. The receptor set was obtained from a man aged 18 to 30 in good health.

V and J are TRBV6-6 and TRBJ2-7; the D call may be TRBD1 or TRBD2 (5 bases each). CDR1 MNHNY and CDR2 SVGAGI come from the germline V gene (reference sequence). This CDR3 is built from 12 residues. The V gene lost 2 bases and the J gene lost 6 bases, with 8 bases spanning the gap. The DNA of the CDR3 is TGTGCCAGCAGTTACGGGGGAGCCGAGCAGTACTTC. Protein sequence: CASSYGGAEQYF.

The chain uses TRBV7-9 and TRBJ1-1, with TRBD1 matching over 9 bases. The germline CDR1 and CDR2 sequences are SEHNR and FQNEAQ (reference sequence). V dropped 5 bases and J dropped 7; count of bases not matched to a gene: 8. The CDR3 has 14 residues. CDR3 in amino acids: CASSPGTGQSEAFF. DNA for the CDR3: TGTGCCAGCAGCCCCGGGACAGGGCAAAGTGAAGCTTTCTTT.

J is TRBJ2-7 and V is TRBV6-5; D gene unclear. The CDR3 covers 11 residues. V lost 4 bases, J lost 6 bases, and 7 bases lay in between. Per germline, CDR1 MNHEY and CDR2 SVGAGI. The CDR3 protein is CASSLGIEQYF. The CDR3 coding sequence is TGTGCCAGCAGTTTGGGGATCGAGCAGTACTTC.

J is TRBJ2-7 and V is TRBV11-2, with TRBD2 identical over 8 bases. Per the germline V gene, CDR1 is SGHAT and CDR2 is FQNNGV. The CDR3 contains 14 residues. J lost 6 bases, V lost 0 bases, and 4 bases had no gene match. This chain's CDR3 is CASSLDPGGSEQYF. Here the CDR3 DNA reads TGTGCCAGCAGCTTAGATCCGGGGGGGAGCGAGCAGTACTTC.

In regard to this clone: Additional DNA sequences in this sample encode the identical CDR3. The rearrangement joins TRBV2 to TRBJ1-5; TRBD1 might be the D (5 bases). Trimming left V 6 bases short and J 2 bases short, with 11 bases between. The germline gives CDR1 SNHLY, CDR2 FYNNEI. The CDR3 loop spans 14 amino acids. The CDR3 nucleotides read TGTGCCAGCAGCCCCGGAGGGGGCAATCAGCCCCAGCATTTT. Its translation is CASSPGGGNQPQHF.

The V and J genes are TRBV6-5 and TRBJ2-1; perhaps D is TRBD1 or TRBD2 (6 bases each). CDR1 and CDR2 (germline): MNHEY, SVGAGI. The CDR3 is 15 amino acids. Trimming removed 2 bases at V and 7 bases at J, with 15 bases between. CDR3 protein: CASSYQGGSTNEQFF. CDR3 sequence (DNA): TGTGCCAGCAGTTACCAAGGGGGGAGTACTAATGAGCAGTTCTTC.

For this clone: Distinct nucleotide sequences in the sample also encode this CDR3. CDR3 residues: CASSQGGSTEAFF. CDR3 DNA sequence: TGCGCCAGCAGCCAGGGGGGATCCACTGAAGCTTTCTTT. The rearrangement uses TRBV4-1 and TRBJ1-1; D perhaps matches TRBD1 (5 bases). Germline lookup yields CDR1 MGHRA and CDR2 YSYEKL. This CDR3 comprises 13 residues. V lost 3 bases, J lost 4 bases, and 9 bases lay in between.

A note on this clone: The sample holds other DNA sequences that translate to the same CDR3. This sequence joins TRBV4-3 and TRBJ2-7; 8 bases fit TRBD2. The J segment lost 3 bases and the V segment lost 1 base, leaving 5 bases of the junction unmatched. Germline V gene lookup returns CDR1 LGHNA and CDR2 YSLEER. The CDR3 extends over 15 amino acids. Here the CDR3 DNA reads TGCGCCAGCAGCCAAGGGCTAGCGGGTTACTACGAGCAGTACTTC. Its protein is CASSQGLAGYYEQYF.

This sequence joins TRBV9 and TRBJ2-7; D could derive from TRBD1 or TRBD2 (5 bases each). V was pared by 5 bases and J by 5 bases, with 20 bases between. This CDR3 is built from 15 residues. Per germline, CDR1 SGDLS and CDR2 YYNGEE. In DNA, the CDR3 is TGTGCCAGCAGTGGGGCGGCGGGCCCCGTGGACGAGCAGTACTTC. This translates into CASSGAAGPVDEQYF.

Comment on this clone: The same CDR3 can be traced to other DNA sequences in this sample. The genes are TRBV15 and TRBJ1-1; tentative D call: TRBD1 (5 bases). Deletions cut 1 base from V and 3 bases from J, with 9 bases between. Germline V lookup: CDR1 LNHNV, CDR2 YYDKDF (reference sequence). The CDR3 consists of 14 residues. For the CDR3, the DNA is TGTGCCACCAGCAGAGGGGGCGCGGACACTGAAGCTTTCTTT. Protein: CATSRGGADTEAFF.

The rearrangement uses TRBV6-6 and TRBJ1-2; a possible D gene is TRBD1 (5 bases). The V end was cut by 5 bases, the J end by 0 bases, with 13 bases between. This CDR3 is built from 15 residues. The V gene's germline CDR1 is MNHNY and CDR2 SVGAGI (reference sequence). CDR3 DNA sequence: TGTGCCAGCAGTCCCGGGGACCCTACTAACTATGGCTACACCTTC. Residues: CASSPGDPTNYGYTF.

The CDR3 region is CASSPLSGRTGELFF. The CDR3 DNA follows: TGTGCCAGCAGTCCCCTGAGCGGGAGAACCGGGGAGCTGTTTTTT. This sequence joins TRBV6-6 and TRBJ2-2, with 8 bases matching TRBD2. Germline assignment: CDR1 MNHNY and CDR2 SVGAGI (reference sequence). V was clipped by 5 bases and J by 5 bases; unmatched bases: 7. The CDR3 loop spans 15 amino acids.

CDR3 in amino acids: CASSDRLASTDTQYF. The CDR3 nucleotides read TGTGCCAGCAGTGACCGTCTAGCTAGCACAGATACGCAGTATTTT. V is TRBV6-4 and J is TRBJ2-3; a weak D match, TRBD2 (5 bases). From germline, CDR1 is MRHNA and CDR2 SNTAGT. This CDR3 region has 15 residues. V gave up 2 bases and J gave up 0 bases, with 9 bases separating them.

Turning to this clone: This CDR3 is also generated by other DNA sequences in the sample. This chain uses TRBV9 with TRBJ2-7; TRBD1 matches 7 bases. With 3 bases clipped from V and 4 bases from J, the junction kept 1 base outside the gene matches. CDR1 is SGDLS, CDR2 YYNGEE, per germline. CDR3 length: 12 amino acids. CDR3 DNA sequence: TGTGCCAGCAGCGGACAGGGTTACGAGCAGTACTTC. This codes for CASSGQGYEQYF.

The chain carries TRBV19 and TRBJ2-7, with 8 bases lining up with TRBD1. Trimming removed 3 bases from V and 3 bases from J; junction bases left unmatched: 7. The CDR3 is 15 amino acids. The germline V gene encodes CDR1 LNHDA and CDR2 SQIVND (reference sequence). CDR3 residues: CASSIGRGLIYEQYF. As DNA, the CDR3 is TGTGCCAGTAGTATCGGCAGGGGGCTTATCTACGAGCAGTACTTC.

V is TRBV29-1 and J is TRBJ2-1; TRBD2 matches at 10 bases. V lost 6 bases to trimming and J lost 0 bases; unmatched junction nucleotides: 8. Germline lookup yields CDR1 SQVTM and CDR2 ANQGSEA. This CDR3 is built from 16 residues. The chain's CDR3 is CSVEGLANSSYNEQFF. The CDR3 region has the DNA TGCAGCGTGGAGGGACTAGCGAATAGCTCCTACAATGAGCAGTTCTTC.

The V gene is TRBV13, the J gene TRBJ1-1; TRBD1 matches 7 bases. Germline CDR1 is PRHDT and CDR2 is FYEKMQ (reference sequence). Germline trimming cut 0 bases from V and 6 bases from J; bases unmatched to any gene: 7. The length of the CDR3 is 15 residues. CDR3 in amino acids: CASSLGTGSGAEAFF. CDR3 in DNA: TGTGCCAGCAGCTTAGGGACAGGGTCCGGGGCTGAAGCTTTCTTT.

J is TRBJ2-7 and V is TRBV5-1; the D gene is possibly TRBD1 (6 bases). The CDR3 covers 14 residues. Germline V CDR1 and CDR2: SGHRS, YFSETQ. V was trimmed by 4 bases and J by 1 base, leaving 12 bases between them. Here the CDR3 DNA reads TGCGCCAGCAGCCCGGTAACAGGGTCCTACGAGCAGTACTTC. Protein: CASSPVTGSYEQYF.

The chain joins TRBV10-2 to TRBJ2-1; D is unresolved. The CDR3 loop spans 11 amino acids. Per germline, CDR1 WSHSY and CDR2 SAAADI. V was shortened by 4 bases and J by 5 bases, with 3 bases between the two germline ends. The CDR3 coding sequence is TGCGCCAGCAGTGGAAACAATGAGCAGTTCTTC. Its translation is CASSGNNEQFF.

The table lists this clone with a count of one. The genes are TRBV21-1 and TRBJ1-1; the D segment call TRBD1 is taken from the table without a DNA check. TRBV21-1 is described as a pseudogene. The CDR3 has 18 amino acids. The CDR3 DNA follows: TGTGCCAGCAGCAAAGCCCCCCGAGTGGACAGTTCGAACACTGAAGCTTTCTTT. It is translated as CASSKAPRVDSSNTEAFF.

This clone appeared once. The rearrangement joins TRBV10-3 to TRBJ2-2; TRBD2 is a possible D gene (7 bases). The CDR3 is 16 residues long. CDR1 ENHRY and CDR2 SYGVKD come from the germline V gene. Trimming shortened V by 4 bases and J by 3 bases, and 15 bases separated the two germline ends. CDR3 sequence reads: CAISATGRAHTGELFF. DNA for the CDR3: TGTGCCATCAGTGCCACAGGGAGGGCCCACACCGGGGAGCTGTTTTTT.

This rearrangement joins TRBV5-1 to TRBJ2-1; 12 bases agree with TRBD1. The CDR3 runs 16 residues. Per the germline V gene, CDR1 is SGHRS and CDR2 is YFSETQ. V gave up 8 bases and J gave up 9 bases; unmatched junction bases: 15. The CDR3 nucleotides are TGCGCCAGACACTTGCCCGGGACAGGGGGCTTATGTGAGCAGTTCTTC. Translating it yields CARHLPGTGGLCEQFF.

The V gene is TRBV11-3, the J gene TRBJ2-1, with 10 bases that match TRBD1. Germline lookup yields CDR1 SGHNT and CDR2 YENEEA. This CDR3 comprises 16 residues. Trimming cost V 4 bases and J 7 bases; bases outside gene matches: 10. CDR3 sequence (DNA): TGTGCCAGCAGCTCTTCCGGGACAGGGGCCCTAAATGAGCAGTTCTTC. Residues: CASSSSGTGALNEQFF.

The rearrangement uses TRBV10-1 and TRBJ2-1; the D gene is possibly TRBD1 (6 bases). This CDR3 comprises 14 residues. Trimming shortened V by 3 bases and J by 9 bases, and 15 bases separated the two germline ends. Germline V gene sequence: CDR1 WNHNN, CDR2 SYGVQD (reference sequence). CDR3 in amino acids: CASSESGGLGEQFF. The DNA for the CDR3 is TGCGCCAGCAGTGAATCTGGGGGCCTCGGTGAGCAGTTCTTC.

The V gene is TRBV9, the J gene TRBJ1-1; maybe TRBD1 (6 bases). Between the trimmed V and J ends, which lost 0 bases and 5 bases, there was a span of 14 bases. The length of the CDR3 is 15 residues. Germline lookup yields CDR1 SGDLS and CDR2 YYNGEE. In nucleotides, the CDR3 is TGTGCCAGCAGCGTAGGTGGGGGCGCGTATACTGAAGCTTTCTTT. Amino acid sequence: CASSVGGGAYTEAFF.

The rearrangement links TRBV28 to TRBJ2-3; D is uncertain. Trimming removed 6 bases from V and 4 bases from J, with 8 bases in between. CDR1 and CDR2 from the germline V gene are MDHEN and SYDVKM. The length of the CDR3 is 12 residues. The CDR3: CASSMVPDTQYF. CDR3 DNA: TGTGCCAGCAGCATGGTCCCAGATACGCAGTATTTT. The full variable domain, its missing parts supplied by reference TRBV28 and TRBJ2-3, is DVKVTQSSRYLVKRTGEKVFLECVQDMDHENMFWYRQDPGLGLRLIYFSYDVKMKEKGDIPEGYSVSREKKERFSLILESASTNQTSMYLCASSMVPDTQYFGPGTRLTVL.